These 16 T cell receptor beta chains came from one sample sequenced in a study of beta chain features in type 1 diabetes. All of the isolated RNA was reverse transcribed, so expressed TCRB transcripts were sequenced. Profiled with immunoSEQ multiplex PCR; TCRdb holds only in-frame clones, not every one. There are 250,000 to 350,000 clones in the sample; 9.5% to 12% occur only once, and about 0.014% lies in the top ten. Input material: naive CD4+ T cells from blood. The receptors were gathered from a woman aged 30 to 39 in good health.

The rearrangement links TRBV7-9 to TRBJ1-1; 9 positions agree with TRBD1. The CDR3 is 15 amino acids. The ends lost 5 bases at V and 6 bases at J; junction bases unmatched: 10. Germline CDR1 reads SEHNR; CDR2 reads FQNEAQ (reference sequence). The CDR3 sequence is CASSLLGQGIPEAFF. CDR3 coding DNA: TGTGCCAGCAGCCTTCTCGGACAGGGGATCCCTGAAGCTTTCTTT. Full variable domain (rest looked up from reference TRBV7-9 and TRBJ1-1): DTGVSQNPRHKITKRGQNVTFRCDPISEHNRLYWYRQTLGQGPEFLTYFQNEAQLEKSRLLSDRFSAERPKGSFSTLEIQRTEQGDSAMYLCASSLLGQGIPEAFFGQGTRLTVV.

The chain couples TRBV2 to TRBJ2-2, with D maybe TRBD2 (6 bases). This CDR3 contains 14 residues. The V end lost 8 bases, the J end lost 1 base, and 11 bases lay between the germline ends. The V gene's germline CDR1 is SNHLY and CDR2 FYNNEI. This chain's CDR3 is CASARDWNTGELFF. The CDR3 DNA sequence: TGTGCCAGCGCCCGGGACTGGAACACCGGGGAGCTGTTTTTT.

The chain has TRBV7-2 and TRBJ2-5; 10 nucleotides align to TRBD2. V lost 5 bases to trimming and J lost 4 bases; unmatched junction nucleotides: 7. CDR1 is SGHTA and CDR2 is FQGNSA in the germline V gene. The CDR3 extends over 15 amino acids. The CDR3 region has the DNA TGTGCCAGCAGCCCACGCCGACTAGCGGGAGAGACCCAGTACTTC. Translating gives CASSPRRLAGETQYF.

The chain employs TRBV27 and TRBJ2-3; a weak D match, TRBD2 (5 bases). CDR3 size: 15 residues. The V gene's germline CDR1 is MNHEY and CDR2 SMNVEV (reference sequence). Between the trimmed V and J ends, which lost 0 bases and 3 bases, there was a span of 10 bases. The CDR3 region is CASSLSGIGTDTQYF. The CDR3 DNA sequence: TGTGCCAGCAGTTTATCCGGGATAGGGACAGATACGCAGTATTTT.

The chain carries TRBV28 and TRBJ2-1, with 8 bases that match TRBD2. Germline CDR1 and CDR2: MDHEN and SYDVKM. The CDR3 is made up of 13 amino acids. As DNA, the CDR3 is TGTGGTATCCGGGAGGGCTCCTACAATGAGCAGTTCTTC. Amino acid sequence: CGIREGSYNEQFF.

The chain couples TRBV6-4 to TRBJ2-1, with D perhaps matching TRBD2 (5 bases). Germline V gene sequence: CDR1 MRHNA, CDR2 SNTAGT. The V end lost 0 bases, the J end lost 2 bases, and 14 bases lay between the germline ends. CDR3 length: 17 amino acids. The CDR3 DNA is TGTGCCAGCAGTGACTCGGCGCTAGCTCCCGCCTACAATGAGCAGTTCTTC. Translation: CASSDSALAPAYNEQFF.

The rearrangement joins TRBV7-9 to TRBJ2-3, with D tentatively TRBD2 (5 bases). The V gene lost 5 bases and the J gene lost 1 base, with 13 bases spanning the gap. In germline, CDR1 is SEHNR, CDR2 FQNEAQ (reference sequence). This CDR3 spans 15 amino acids. The CDR3 region is CASSPPAGGTDTQYF. The CDR3 DNA is TGTGCCAGCAGCCCACCTGCGGGTGGCACAGATACGCAGTATTTT.

V and J are TRBV5-6 and TRBJ2-6; possibly TRBD2 for D (5 bases). V lost 2 bases, J lost 0 bases, and 9 bases lay in between. The germline V gene encodes CDR1 SGHDT and CDR2 YYEEEE. This CDR3 region has 16 residues. This CDR3 reads CASSFMGSSGANVLTF. The CDR3 coding sequence is TGTGCCAGCAGCTTTATGGGGAGCTCTGGGGCCAACGTCCTGACTTTC.

In its sample, this clone was seen a few times. The chain has TRBV6-6 and TRBJ2-1; tentatively, D is TRBD2 (7 bases). CDR1 is MNHNY and CDR2 is SVGAGI in the germline V gene (reference sequence). The length of the CDR3 is 13 residues. V gave up 7 bases and J gave up 4 bases, with 11 bases separating them. The CDR3 coding sequence is TGTGCCAGCATAAGGGGGGGTTACAATGAGCAGTTCTTC. Translation: CASIRGGYNEQFF.

This clone occurred a few times. The rearrangement uses TRBV23-1 and TRBJ2-1, with TRBD2 identical over 11 bases. TRBV23-1 is annotated as an ORF whose role is uncertain. V lost 4 bases to trimming and J lost 4 bases; unmatched junction nucleotides: 6. The CDR3 spans 16 residues. The CDR3 bases are TGCGCCAGCAGTCGCACACTAGCGGGAGAGTACAATGAGCAGTTCTTC. The encoded protein is CASSRTLAGEYNEQFF.

The gene calls are TRBV28 and TRBJ2-3; weak D call: TRBD1 (5 bases). The CDR3 is made up of 14 amino acids. CDR1 MDHEN and CDR2 SYDVKM come from the germline V gene. V gave up 5 bases and J gave up 0 bases, with 9 bases separating them. The CDR3 here is CASSMTVSTDTQYF. CDR3 coding DNA: TGTGCCAGCAGTATGACAGTCAGCACAGATACGCAGTATTTT. Full variable domain (remainder filled in from reference TRBV28 and TRBJ2-3): DVKVTQSSRYLVKRTGEKVFLECVQDMDHENMFWYRQDPGLGLRLIYFSYDVKMKEKGDIPEGYSVSREKKERFSLILESASTNQTSMYLCASSMTVSTDTQYFGPGTRLTVL.

The chain carries TRBV18 and TRBJ1-4; D not certain. Deletions cut 2 bases from V and 0 bases from J, with 7 bases between. There are 15 residues in the CDR3. Per the germline V gene, CDR1 is KGHSH and CDR2 is LQKENI. CDR3 bases: TGTGCCAGCTCACCAGGAGTTGCAACTAATGAAAAACTGTTTTTT. Protein: CASSPGVATNEKLFF.

V usage is TRBV7-9 and J usage is TRBJ1-4, with 7 bases matching TRBD1. J gave up 8 bases and V 5 bases, and 5 bases lay outside the gene matches. The germline V gene has CDR1 SEHNR and CDR2 FQNEAQ (reference sequence). The CDR3 is made up of 13 amino acids. The CDR3 bases are TGTGCCAGCAGCCAGGGGGTATCGGAAAAACTGTTTTTT. Amino acids: CASSQGVSEKLFF.

This chain links TRBV11-2 with TRBJ2-3; 12 bases match TRBD2. Germline CDR1 reads SGHAT; CDR2 reads FQNNGV. The length of the CDR3 is 16 residues. After removal of 4 bases from V and 5 bases from J, the junction contained 7 bases not matched to a gene. The CDR3 DNA is TGTGCCAGCAGCTGGCTAGCGGGAGGGCCAGGAGATACGCAGTATTTT. Amino acid sequence: CASSWLAGGPGDTQYF.

This clone was picked up a small number of times. V and J are TRBV5-1 and TRBJ2-1; 10 positions match TRBD2. The CDR3 spans 15 residues. V lost 7 bases and J lost 7; bases outside the gene matches: 11. Germline CDR1 is SGHRS and CDR2 is YFSETQ. Written as DNA, the CDR3 is TGCGCCAGCGGCCTTCTAGCGGGAGTTGAGAATGAGCAGTTCTTC. Encoded protein: CASGLLAGVENEQFF. The full variable domain, completed using reference TRBV5-1 and TRBJ2-1, is KAGVTQTPRYLIKTRGQQVTLSCSPISGHRSVSWYQQTPGQGLQFLFEYFSETQRNKGNFPGRFSGRQFSNSRSEMNVSTLELGDSALYLCASGLLAGVENEQFFGPGTRLTVL.

This clone has ten or more counts. The gene calls are TRBV29-1 and TRBJ1-2; 7 bases are a match to TRBD1. V trimming: 4 bases; J trimming: 3 bases; junction bases outside the gene matches: 5. Germline assignment: CDR1 SQVTM and CDR2 ANQGSEA. CDR3 length: 13 amino acids. CDR3 region: CSVVAGGDYGYTF. For the CDR3, the DNA is TGCAGCGTTGTGGCAGGGGGAGACTATGGCTACACCTTC.